The TCR beta chain described here comes from a study of cytomegalovirus exposure and HLA in healthy donors. Whole-study results and caveats: A missense DCLRE1C variant was associated with V- and J-gene trimming of TCR beta chains in a later analysis, and an independent cohort replicated the association. Association of around 17,000 TCR beta sequences with HLA alleles was found at 0.05 false discovery rate in a later analysis.

Worth noting for this clone: Its antigen is still unknown.

60 Vbeta and 13 Jbeta primers were used in PCR. Sequencing was performed with immunoSEQ multiplex PCR; in TCRdb, only in-frame clones are kept and a portion is missing. The sample shows 100,000 to 120,000 clones, approximately 80% of them seen only once. With 2 bases removed from V and 2 bases from J, the gap between germline ends came to 15 bases. Per the germline V gene, CDR1 is LGHNA and CDR2 is YNFKEQ. The CDR3 runs 16 residues. The chain recombines TRBV4-2 with TRBJ1-1; D call uncertain. This receptor was identified in a woman aged 55-70 years in good health and CMV-seropositive. The specimen was PBMCs. The DNA for the CDR3 is TGTGCCAGCAGCCAACCTTTAACAGTGTCTAACACTGAAGCTTTCTTT. This codes for CASSQPLTVSNTEAFF.